This T cell receptor beta chain was profiled in a study of blood T cell repertoires in COVID-19. TCRdb keeps only in-frame clones here, not all; method: immunoSEQ multiplex PCR. The table has 85,000 to 130,000 clones, approximately 85% seen once. CDR1 is LNHNV and CDR2 is YYDKDF in the germline V gene (reference sequence). V was shortened by 3 bases and J by 2 bases, with 4 bases between the two germline ends. The CDR3 length is 12 residues. Specimen: peripheral blood. The source of this sequence is a man aged 55 to 70 with acute or convalescent COVID-19. This chain joins TRBV15 and TRBJ2-5; D remains unclear. The CDR3 DNA follows: TGTGCCACCAGCAGCTTTCAAGAGACCCAGTACTTC. Encoded protein: CATSSFQETQYF. The variable domain in full, with the rest retrieved from reference TRBV15 and TRBJ2-5, is DAMVIQNPRYQVTQFGKPVTLSCSQTLNHNVMYWYQQKSSQAPKLLFHYYDKDFNNEADTPDNFQSRRPNTSFCFLDIRSPGLGDTAMYLCATSSFQETQYFGPGTRLLVL.